The 18 T cell receptor beta chains below come from one sample, sequenced in a study of blood T cell repertoires in COVID-19. Produced via immunoSEQ multiplex PCR; TCRdb's table is partial and in-frame only. The sample consists of about 160,000 clones, about 81% of them appearing once. Sequencing input: peripheral blood. The receptor set was obtained from a woman older than 75 with acute or convalescent COVID-19.

V usage is TRBV12-3 or TRBV12-4 and J usage is TRBJ2-7, with 7 nucleotides matching TRBD1. The CDR3 sequence is 13 residues long. Trimming took 11 bases from V and 3 from J; bases not matched to a gene: 10. The CDR3 reads CACRAGGDYEQYF. CDR3 bases: TGTGCCTGCCGGGCAGGGGGTGACTACGAGCAGTACTTC.

The gene calls are TRBV2 and TRBJ1-5, with D perhaps matching TRBD1 (6 bases). The CDR3 is 15 residues long. The germline V gene has CDR1 SNHLY and CDR2 FYNNEI. V was shortened by 3 bases and J by 3 bases, with 12 bases between the two germline ends. This CDR3 reads CASSDLQGNNQPQHF. CDR3 nucleotides: TGTGCCAGCAGTGACTTACAGGGTAACAATCAGCCCCAGCATTTT.

The J gene is TRBJ1-1, the V gene TRBV30; D remains unclear. Trimming stripped 4 bases from V and 0 bases from J, with 15 bases between. Looked up from germline, CDR1 is GTSNPN and CDR2 is SVGIG (reference sequence). The CDR3 totals 15 residues. The CDR3 loop is CAWKRGLRMNTEAFF. The CDR3 coding sequence is TGTGCCTGGAAGCGGGGTTTGAGGATGAACACTGAAGCTTTCTTT.

J is TRBJ1-6 and V is TRBV27, with TRBD1 as a possible D gene (5 bases). V gave up 3 bases and J gave up 6 bases, with 9 bases separating them. The CDR3 sequence is 14 residues long. The germline V gene encodes CDR1 MNHEY and CDR2 SMNVEV (reference sequence). The CDR3 is CASSLEGRNSPLHF. The CDR3, as DNA: TGTGCCAGCAGTTTGGAGGGGCGTAATTCACCCCTCCACTTT.

V gene TRBV19 combines with J gene TRBJ2-5, with D tentatively TRBD2 (5 bases). The CDR3 is 15 residues long. Trimming took 3 bases from V and 0 from J, leaving 11 bases between them. The germline V gene encodes CDR1 LNHDA and CDR2 SQIVND (reference sequence). The chain's CDR3 is CASSIASTHQETQYF. The CDR3 DNA is TGTGCCAGTAGTATCGCTAGCACACACCAAGAGACCCAGTACTTC.

The genes are TRBV3-1 (or the pseudogene TRBV3-2) and TRBJ2-1; 7 bases agree with TRBD1. The CDR3 runs 17 residues. Germline CDR1 and CDR2: LGHDT and YNNKEL (reference sequence). Trimming at V came to 3 bases and at J to 0 bases, leaving 8 bases not matched to a gene. The CDR3, as DNA: TGTGCCAGCAGCCAGAAAACAGGGGACAGCTCCTACAATGAGCAGTTCTTC. This encodes CASSQKTGDSSYNEQFF.

The chain carries TRBV24-1 and TRBJ2-7, with 10 bases that match TRBD1. This CDR3 is built from 15 residues. Trimming at V came to 5 bases and at J to 3 bases, leaving 6 bases not matched to a gene. Germline lookup yields CDR1 KGHDR and CDR2 SFDVKD. CDR3 residues: CATSALGDRGYEQYF. CDR3 sequence (DNA): TGTGCCACCAGTGCCCTGGGGGACAGGGGCTACGAGCAGTACTTC.

CDR3 sequence reads: CASSYRRGNNEQFF. For the CDR3, the DNA is TGTGCCAGCAGTTATAGGAGGGGTAACAATGAGCAGTTCTTC. The rearrangement links TRBV6-2 or TRBV6-3 to TRBJ2-1; possible D gene TRBD2, 6 bases. The length of the CDR3 is 14 residues. Looked up from germline, CDR1 is MNHEY and CDR2 is SVGEGT. Trimming removed 3 bases from V and 5 bases from J, with 11 bases in between.

The rearrangement links TRBV3-1 (or the pseudogene TRBV3-2) to TRBJ1-5; a possible D gene is TRBD1 (6 bases). Germline V gives CDR1 LGHDT, CDR2 YNNKEL (reference sequence). The CDR3 is made up of 15 amino acids. V lost 3 bases and J 5 bases, leaving 14 bases between the germline ends. The DNA for the CDR3 is TGTGCCAGCAGCCAGGGAGGGGGGGCTGATCAGCCCCAGCATTTT. It is translated as CASSQGGGADQPQHF.

This clone was counted ten times or more. This chain links TRBV11-2 with TRBJ1-1; D remains ambiguous. Trimming cost V 1 base and J 7 bases, with 13 bases left between them. The V gene's germline CDR1 is SGHAT and CDR2 FQNNGV. CDR3 length equals 14 residues. The CDR3 DNA is TGTGCCAGCAGCTTAGGTCCAGGAATGTTTGAAGCTTTCTTT. This sequence encodes CASSLGPGMFEAFF. Full variable domain (rest looked up from reference TRBV11-2 and TRBJ1-1): EAGVAQSPRYKIIEKRQSVAFWCNPISGHATLYWYQQILGQGPKLLIQFQNNGVVDDSQLPKDRFSAERLKGVDSTLKIQPAKLEDSAVYLCASSLGPGMFEAFFGQGTRLTVV.

This clone was detected only once. The J gene is TRBJ2-1, the V gene TRBV19; 12 bases line up with TRBD2. This CDR3 is built from 15 residues. Germline V gene data show CDR1 as LNHDA and CDR2 as SQIVND (reference sequence). J was trimmed by 8 bases and V by 3 bases; bases with no gene match: 5. The CDR3 DNA reads as TGTGCCAGTAGTATCGGACTAGCGGGAAATCATGAGCAGTTCTTC. Amino acid sequence: CASSIGLAGNHEQFF.

This chain links TRBV27 with TRBJ2-5; 7 positions match TRBD1. The J segment lost 4 bases and the V segment lost 5 bases, leaving 10 bases of the junction unmatched. CDR3 length: 15 residues. From germline, CDR1 is MNHEY and CDR2 SMNVEV (reference sequence). The CDR3 loop reads CASSPQQGPRETQYF. DNA of the CDR3: TGTGCCAGCAGTCCGCAACAGGGGCCGAGAGAGACCCAGTACTTC.

The chain joins TRBV19 to TRBJ2-1, with 8 positions matching TRBD2. The trim removed 10 bases at V and 7 bases at J, leaving 12 bases unmatched. The CDR3 covers 14 residues. Germline-derived CDR1 and CDR2 are LNHDA and SQIVND (reference sequence). CDR3 sequence reads: CAISEPGGSNEQFF. DNA of the CDR3: TGTGCCATTTCCGAGCCGGGAGGGTCGAATGAGCAGTTCTTC.

The chain uses TRBV19 and TRBJ1-2; 9 bases map to TRBD1. The CDR3 runs 16 residues. The germline V gene has CDR1 LNHDA and CDR2 SQIVND (reference sequence). J gave up 7 bases and V 5 bases, and 14 bases lay outside the gene matches. The CDR3: CASSETSGTGQGGYTF. In DNA, the CDR3 is TGTGCCAGTAGTGAGACCTCCGGGACAGGGCAAGGTGGCTACACCTTC.

This clone was counted once. The V and J genes are TRBV28 and TRBJ1-1, with TRBD1 identical over 7 bases. The CDR3 is 15 amino acids. Germline V gives CDR1 MDHEN, CDR2 SYDVKM. With 4 bases clipped from V and 0 bases from J, the junction kept 5 bases outside the gene matches. CDR3 sequence: CASSSRQGLNTEAFF. The CDR3 DNA reads TGTGCCAGCAGTTCGCGACAGGGATTGAACACTGAAGCTTTCTTT.

Worth noting for this clone: Other DNA sequences from this sample encode an identical CDR3 as well. The gene calls are TRBV4-2 and TRBJ2-7, with D hard to call. The germline V gene encodes CDR1 LGHNA and CDR2 YNFKEQ. V dropped 1 base and J dropped 3 bases, with 4 bases sitting between them. The CDR3 runs to 12 residues. CDR3 in amino acids: CASSQAGYEQYF. The DNA for the CDR3 is TGTGCCAGCAGCCAAGCGGGCTACGAGCAGTACTTC.

The V call is TRBV19, the J call TRBJ2-3; 12 nucleotides match TRBD2. The CDR3 covers 17 residues. V gave up 5 bases and J gave up 6 bases; unmatched junction bases: 12. Germline V gives CDR1 LNHDA, CDR2 SQIVND (reference sequence). CDR3 nucleotides: TGTGCCAGTAGTGAAACGAGACTAGCGGGAGTTGTTGATACGCAGTATTTT. Translated, it gives CASSETRLAGVVDTQYF.

The chain combines TRBV7-9 with TRBJ1-2; D remains unclear. The CDR3 contains 16 residues. The V end lost 5 bases, the J end lost 4 bases, and 20 bases lay between the germline ends. Germline-derived CDR1 and CDR2 are SEHNR and FQNEAQ (reference sequence). The CDR3 nucleotides read TGTGCCAGCAGCAAATCCACCGGTTCTCGTAGCTATGGCTACACCTTC. The encoded protein is CASSKSTGSRSYGYTF.